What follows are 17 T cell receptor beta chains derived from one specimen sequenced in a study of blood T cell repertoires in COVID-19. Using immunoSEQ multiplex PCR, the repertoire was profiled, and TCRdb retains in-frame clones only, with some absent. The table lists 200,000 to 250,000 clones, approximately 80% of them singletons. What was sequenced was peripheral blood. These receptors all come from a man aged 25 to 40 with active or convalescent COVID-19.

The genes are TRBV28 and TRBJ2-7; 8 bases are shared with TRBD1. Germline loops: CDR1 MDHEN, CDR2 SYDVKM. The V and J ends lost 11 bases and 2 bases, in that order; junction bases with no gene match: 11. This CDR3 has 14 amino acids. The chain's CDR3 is CASLTGGTPYEQYF. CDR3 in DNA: TGTGCCTCACTAACAGGGGGTACCCCCTACGAGCAGTACTTC.

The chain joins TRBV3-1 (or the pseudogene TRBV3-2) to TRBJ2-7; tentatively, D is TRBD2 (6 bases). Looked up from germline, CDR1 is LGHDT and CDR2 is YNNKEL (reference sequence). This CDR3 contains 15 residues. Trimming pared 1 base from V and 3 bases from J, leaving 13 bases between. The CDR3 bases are TGTGCCAGCAGCCAAGCCATAAAGGAGGGCTACGAGCAGTACTTC. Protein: CASSQAIKEGYEQYF.

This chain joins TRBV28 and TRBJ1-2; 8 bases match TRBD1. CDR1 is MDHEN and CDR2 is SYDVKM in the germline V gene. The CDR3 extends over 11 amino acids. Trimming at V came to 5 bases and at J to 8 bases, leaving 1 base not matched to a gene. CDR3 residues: CASSDRGGYTF. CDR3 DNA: TGTGCCAGCAGTGACAGGGGAGGCTACACCTTC.

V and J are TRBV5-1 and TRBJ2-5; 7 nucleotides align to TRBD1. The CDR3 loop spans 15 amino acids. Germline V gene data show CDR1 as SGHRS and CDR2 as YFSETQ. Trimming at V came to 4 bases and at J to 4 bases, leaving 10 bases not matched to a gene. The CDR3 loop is CASSLGTVKLETQYF. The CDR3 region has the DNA TGCGCCAGCAGCCTCGGGACAGTGAAGCTAGAGACCCAGTACTTC. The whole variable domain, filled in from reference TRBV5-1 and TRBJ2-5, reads KAGVTQTPRYLIKTRGQQVTLSCSPISGHRSVSWYQQTPGQGLQFLFEYFSETQRNKGNFPGRFSGRQFSNSRSEMNVSTLELGDSALYLCASSLGTVKLETQYFGPGTRLLVL.

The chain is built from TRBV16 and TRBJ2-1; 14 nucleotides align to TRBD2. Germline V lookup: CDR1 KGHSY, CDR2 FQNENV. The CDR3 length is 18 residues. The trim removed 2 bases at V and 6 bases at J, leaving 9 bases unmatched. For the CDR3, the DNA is TGTGCCAGCAGCCAAGTCACTTTCGGGACTAGCGGGAGCAATGAGCAGTTCTTC. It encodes CASSQVTFGTSGSNEQFF.

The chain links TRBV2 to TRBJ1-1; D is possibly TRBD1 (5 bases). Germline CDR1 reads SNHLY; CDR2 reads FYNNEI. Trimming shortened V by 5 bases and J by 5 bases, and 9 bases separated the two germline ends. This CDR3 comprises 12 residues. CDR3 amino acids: CASSKGLTEAFF. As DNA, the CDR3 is TGTGCCAGCAGTAAGGGGTTAACTGAAGCTTTCTTT.

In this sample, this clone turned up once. The CDR3 DNA sequence: TGTGCCAGCAGTGGGACAGGGGGTATCTACGAGCAGTACTTC. Residues: CASSGTGGIYEQYF. The chain recombines TRBV19 with TRBJ2-7; 11 nucleotides line up with TRBD1. CDR3 length: 14 residues. The V gene end was trimmed by 9 bases and the J gene end by 3 bases; junction bases not matched to a gene: 7. Germline V gives CDR1 LNHDA, CDR2 SQIVND (reference sequence).

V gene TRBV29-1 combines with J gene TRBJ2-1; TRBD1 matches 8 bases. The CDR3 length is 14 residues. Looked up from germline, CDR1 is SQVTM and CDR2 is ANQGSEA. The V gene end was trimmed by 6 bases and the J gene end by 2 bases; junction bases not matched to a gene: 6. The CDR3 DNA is TGCAGCGTCAGGCCGACAGGGGCCTACAATGAGCAGTTCTTC. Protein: CSVRPTGAYNEQFF.

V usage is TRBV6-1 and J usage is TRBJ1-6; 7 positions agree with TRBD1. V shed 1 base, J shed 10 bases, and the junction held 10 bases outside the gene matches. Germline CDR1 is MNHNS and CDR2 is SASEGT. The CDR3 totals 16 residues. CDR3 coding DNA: TGTGCCAGCAGTGAAGAGGGGGGACAGTTTGGATCACCCCTCCACTTT. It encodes CASSEEGGQFGSPLHF.

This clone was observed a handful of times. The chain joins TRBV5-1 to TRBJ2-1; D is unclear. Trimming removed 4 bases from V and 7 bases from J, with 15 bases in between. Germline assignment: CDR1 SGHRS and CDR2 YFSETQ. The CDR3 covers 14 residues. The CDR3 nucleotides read TGCGCCAGCAGCAGCCGGTCGGGTGGGAATGAGCAGTTCTTC. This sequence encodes CASSSRSGGNEQFF. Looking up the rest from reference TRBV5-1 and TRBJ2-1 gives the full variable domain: KAGVTQTPRYLIKTRGQQVTLSCSPISGHRSVSWYQQTPGQGLQFLFEYFSETQRNKGNFPGRFSGRQFSNSRSEMNVSTLELGDSALYLCASSSRSGGNEQFFGPGTRLTVL.

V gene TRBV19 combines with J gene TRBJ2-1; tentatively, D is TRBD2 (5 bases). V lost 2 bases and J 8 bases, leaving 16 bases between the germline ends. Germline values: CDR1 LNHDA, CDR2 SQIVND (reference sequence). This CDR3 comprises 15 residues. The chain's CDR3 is CASSILAGRVDEQFF. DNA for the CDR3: TGTGCCAGTAGTATACTAGCCGGCCGGGTCGATGAGCAGTTCTTC.

CDR3 DNA sequence: TGTGCCAGTAGTACCGGACTAGCGGGGGTCTCCTACGAGCAGTACTTC. Translation: CASSTGLAGVSYEQYF. V usage is TRBV19 and J usage is TRBJ2-7, with 13 positions matching TRBD2. CDR3 length: 16 amino acids. The germline V gene encodes CDR1 LNHDA and CDR2 SQIVND (reference sequence). With 4 bases clipped from V and 0 bases from J, the junction kept 3 bases outside the gene matches.

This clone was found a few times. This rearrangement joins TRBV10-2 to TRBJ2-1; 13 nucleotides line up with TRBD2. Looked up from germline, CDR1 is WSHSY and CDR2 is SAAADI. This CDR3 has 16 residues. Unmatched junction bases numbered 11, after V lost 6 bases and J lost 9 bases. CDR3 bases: TGCGCCAGCAGCGAAGGGACTAGCGGGAAGGGGGGTGAGCAGTTCTTC. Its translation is CASSEGTSGKGGEQFF.

CDR3 sequence reads: CASSETSGGNTEAFF. The CDR3 nucleotides are TGTGCCAGCAGTGAAACATCAGGGGGGAACACTGAAGCTTTCTTT. This chain joins TRBV2 and TRBJ1-1; 7 bases are shared with TRBD1. Germline assignment: CDR1 SNHLY and CDR2 FYNNEI. This CDR3 has 15 residues. The J segment lost 1 base and the V segment lost 2 bases, leaving 4 bases of the junction unmatched.

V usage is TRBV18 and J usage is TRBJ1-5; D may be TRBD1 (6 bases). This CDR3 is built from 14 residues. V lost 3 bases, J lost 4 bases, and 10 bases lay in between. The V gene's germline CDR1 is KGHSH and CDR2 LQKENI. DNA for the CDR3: TGTGCCAGCTCACCTTATACAGGGAATCAGCCCCAGCATTTT. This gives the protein CASSPYTGNQPQHF.

CDR3 sequence (DNA): TGTGCCAGCGCCGGACAGGTCGGCAAGCCCCAGCATTTT. It yields the protein CASAGQVGKPQHF. The chain couples TRBV28 to TRBJ1-5; 7 bases are a match to TRBD1. The CDR3 contains 13 residues. With V trimmed by 8 bases and J by 8 bases, 9 bases remained unmatched. Germline V gene lookup returns CDR1 MDHEN and CDR2 SYDVKM.

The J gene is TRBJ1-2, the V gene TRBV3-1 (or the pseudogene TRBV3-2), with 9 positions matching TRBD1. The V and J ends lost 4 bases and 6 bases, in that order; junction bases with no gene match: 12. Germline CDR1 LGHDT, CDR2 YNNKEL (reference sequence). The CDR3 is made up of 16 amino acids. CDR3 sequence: CASSPDPIGQGHGYTF. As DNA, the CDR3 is TGTGCCAGCAGCCCGGACCCCATCGGACAGGGGCATGGCTACACCTTC.